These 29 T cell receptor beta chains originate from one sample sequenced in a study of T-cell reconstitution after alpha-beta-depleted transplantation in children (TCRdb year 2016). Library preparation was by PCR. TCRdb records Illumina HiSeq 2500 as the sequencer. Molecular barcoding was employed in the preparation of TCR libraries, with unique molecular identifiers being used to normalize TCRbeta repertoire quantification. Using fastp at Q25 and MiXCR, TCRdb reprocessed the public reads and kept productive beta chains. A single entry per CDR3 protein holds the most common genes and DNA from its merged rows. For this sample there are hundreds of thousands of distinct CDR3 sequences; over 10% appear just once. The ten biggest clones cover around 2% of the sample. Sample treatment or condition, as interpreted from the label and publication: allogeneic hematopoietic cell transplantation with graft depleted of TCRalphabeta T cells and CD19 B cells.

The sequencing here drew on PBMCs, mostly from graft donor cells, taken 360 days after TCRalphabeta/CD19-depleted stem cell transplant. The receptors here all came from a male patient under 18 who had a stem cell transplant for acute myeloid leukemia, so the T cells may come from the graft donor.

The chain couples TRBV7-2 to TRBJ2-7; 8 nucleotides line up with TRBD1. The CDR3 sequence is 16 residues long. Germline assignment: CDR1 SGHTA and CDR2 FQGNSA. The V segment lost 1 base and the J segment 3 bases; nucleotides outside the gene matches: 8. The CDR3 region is CASSLVGDRRFYEQYF. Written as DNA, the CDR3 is TGTGCCAGCAGCTTAGTAGGGGACAGGAGATTCTACGAGCAGTACTTC.

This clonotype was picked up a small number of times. In DNA form, the CDR3 reads TGTGCCAGCAGTTTAGGAGACCTCTCTGGAAACACCATATATTTT. Residues: CASSLGDLSGNTIYF. The rearrangement links TRBV12-3 or TRBV12-4 to TRBJ1-3; no clear D. The germline V and J ends were trimmed by 1 base and 0 bases, with 7 bases remaining between them. CDR3 size: 15 residues.

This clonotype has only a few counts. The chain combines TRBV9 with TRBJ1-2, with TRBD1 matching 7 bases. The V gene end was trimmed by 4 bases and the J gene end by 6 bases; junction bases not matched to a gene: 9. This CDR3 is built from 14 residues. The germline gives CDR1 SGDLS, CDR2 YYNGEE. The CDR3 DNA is TGTGCCAGCAGCCCGGGACAGTTCGGGGATGGCTACACCTTC. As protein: CASSPGQFGDGYTF.

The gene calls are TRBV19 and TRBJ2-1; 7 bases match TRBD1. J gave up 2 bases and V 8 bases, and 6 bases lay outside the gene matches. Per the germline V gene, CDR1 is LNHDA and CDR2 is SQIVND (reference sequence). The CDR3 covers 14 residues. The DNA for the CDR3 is TGTGCCAGTCAACAGGGGCTTACCTACAATGAGCAGTTCTTC. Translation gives CASQQGLTYNEQFF.

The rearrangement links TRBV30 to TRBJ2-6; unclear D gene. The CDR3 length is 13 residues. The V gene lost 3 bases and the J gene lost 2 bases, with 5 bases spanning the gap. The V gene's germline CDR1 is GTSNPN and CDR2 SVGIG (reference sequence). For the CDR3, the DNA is TGTGCCTGGAGGGATACTGGGGCCAACGTCCTGACTTTC. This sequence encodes CAWRDTGANVLTF.

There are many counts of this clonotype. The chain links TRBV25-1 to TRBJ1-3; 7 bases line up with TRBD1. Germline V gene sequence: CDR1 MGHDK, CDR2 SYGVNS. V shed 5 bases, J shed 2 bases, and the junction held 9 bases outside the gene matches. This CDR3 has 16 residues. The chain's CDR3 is CASSPPRTGPGNTIYF. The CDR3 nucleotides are TGTGCCAGCAGTCCCCCACGGACAGGTCCTGGAAACACCATATATTTT.

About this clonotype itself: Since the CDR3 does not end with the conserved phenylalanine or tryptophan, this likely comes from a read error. Here the CDR3 reads CASSFTLSSGELFC. CDR3 bases: TGTGCCAGCAGCTTCACCCTGTCCTCCGGGGAGCTGTTTTGT. The J gene is TRBJ2-2, the V gene TRBV14; no clear D. Germline CDR1 reads SGHDN; CDR2 reads FVKESK. V shed 5 bases and J shed 6 bases, with 13 bases lying between them. CDR3 length: 14 residues.

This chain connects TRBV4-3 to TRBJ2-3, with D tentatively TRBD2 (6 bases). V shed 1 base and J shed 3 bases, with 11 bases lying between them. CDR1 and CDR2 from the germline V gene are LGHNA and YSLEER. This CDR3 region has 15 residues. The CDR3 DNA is TGCGCCAGCAGCCAAGTACTAGCCGGGACAGATACGCAGTATTTT. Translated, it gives CASSQVLAGTDTQYF.

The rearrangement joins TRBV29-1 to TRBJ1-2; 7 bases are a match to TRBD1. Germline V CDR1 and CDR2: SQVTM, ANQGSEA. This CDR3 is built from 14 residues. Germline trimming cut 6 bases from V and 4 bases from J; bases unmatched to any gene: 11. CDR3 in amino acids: CSVSGTVYGYGYTF. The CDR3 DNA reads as TGCAGCGTCTCCGGGACAGTTTATGGCTATGGCTACACCTTC.

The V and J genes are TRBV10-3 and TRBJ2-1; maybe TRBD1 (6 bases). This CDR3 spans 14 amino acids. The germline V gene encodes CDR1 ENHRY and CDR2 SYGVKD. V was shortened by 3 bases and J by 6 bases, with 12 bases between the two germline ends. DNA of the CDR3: TGTGCCATCAGTGAAGCAGGGGTAGGCAATGAGCAGTTCTTC. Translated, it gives CAISEAGVGNEQFF.

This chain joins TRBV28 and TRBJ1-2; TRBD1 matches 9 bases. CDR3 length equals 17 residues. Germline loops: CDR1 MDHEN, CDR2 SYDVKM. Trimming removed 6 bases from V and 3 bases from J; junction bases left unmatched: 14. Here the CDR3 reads CASSGTGGASGYYGYTF. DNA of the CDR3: TGTGCCAGCAGCGGAACAGGGGGCGCATCGGGGTACTATGGCTACACCTTC.

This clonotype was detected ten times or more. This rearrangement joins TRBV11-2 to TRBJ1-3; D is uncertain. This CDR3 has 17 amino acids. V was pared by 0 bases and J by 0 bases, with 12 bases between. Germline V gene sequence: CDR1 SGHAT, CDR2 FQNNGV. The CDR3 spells CASSLDVATFSGNTIYF. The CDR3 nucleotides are TGTGCCAGCAGCTTAGATGTTGCGACCTTCTCTGGAAACACCATATATTTT.

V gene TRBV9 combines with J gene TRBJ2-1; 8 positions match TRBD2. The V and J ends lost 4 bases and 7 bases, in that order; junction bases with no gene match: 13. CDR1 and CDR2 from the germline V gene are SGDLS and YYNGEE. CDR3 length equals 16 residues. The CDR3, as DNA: TGTGCCAGCAGCCCCGGAATTAGCGGGATCGGAAATGAGCAGTTCTTC. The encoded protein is CASSPGISGIGNEQFF.

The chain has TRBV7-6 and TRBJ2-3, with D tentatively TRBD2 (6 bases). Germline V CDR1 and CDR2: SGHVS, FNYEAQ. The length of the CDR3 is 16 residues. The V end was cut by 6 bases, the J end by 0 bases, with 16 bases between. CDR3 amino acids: CASSQPAGWSTDTQYF. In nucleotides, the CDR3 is TGTGCCAGCAGTCAACCAGCGGGTTGGAGCACAGATACGCAGTATTTT.

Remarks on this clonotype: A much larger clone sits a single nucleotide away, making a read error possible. The CDR3 spells CSASSASYEQYF. The CDR3 coding sequence is TGCAGTGCTAGCAGCGCCTCCTACGAGCAGTACTTC. The chain has TRBV20-1 and TRBJ2-7; D remains ambiguous. Germline V gene data show CDR1 as DFQATT and CDR2 as SNEGSKA (reference sequence). This CDR3 spans 12 amino acids. V was pared by 3 bases and J by 0 bases, with 6 bases between.

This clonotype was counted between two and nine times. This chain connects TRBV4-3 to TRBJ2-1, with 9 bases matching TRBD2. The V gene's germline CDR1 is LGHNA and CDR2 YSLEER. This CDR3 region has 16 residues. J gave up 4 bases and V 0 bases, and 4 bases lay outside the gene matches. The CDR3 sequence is CASSQESSGVYNEQFF. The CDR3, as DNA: TGCGCCAGCAGCCAAGAATCTAGCGGGGTTTACAATGAGCAGTTCTTC.

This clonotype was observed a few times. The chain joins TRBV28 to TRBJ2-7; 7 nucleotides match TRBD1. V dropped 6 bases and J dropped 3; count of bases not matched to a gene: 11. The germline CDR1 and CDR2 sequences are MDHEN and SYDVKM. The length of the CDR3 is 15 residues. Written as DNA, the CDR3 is TGTGCCAGCAGCCAGACAGGGCAACCCGTCTACGAGCAGTACTTC. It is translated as CASSQTGQPVYEQYF. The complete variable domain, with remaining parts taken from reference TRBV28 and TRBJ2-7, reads DVKVTQSSRYLVKRTGEKVFLECVQDMDHENMFWYRQDPGLGLRLIYFSYDVKMKEKGDIPEGYSVSREKKERFSLILESASTNQTSMYLCASSQTGQPVYEQYFGPGTRLTVT.

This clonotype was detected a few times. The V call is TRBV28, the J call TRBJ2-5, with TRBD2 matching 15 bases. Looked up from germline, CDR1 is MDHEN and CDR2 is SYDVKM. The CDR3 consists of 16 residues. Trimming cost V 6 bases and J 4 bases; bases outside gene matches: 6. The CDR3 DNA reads TGTGCCAGCAGCTGGACTAGCGGGAGGGCCGGAGAGACCCAGTACTTC. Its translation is CASSWTSGRAGETQYF.

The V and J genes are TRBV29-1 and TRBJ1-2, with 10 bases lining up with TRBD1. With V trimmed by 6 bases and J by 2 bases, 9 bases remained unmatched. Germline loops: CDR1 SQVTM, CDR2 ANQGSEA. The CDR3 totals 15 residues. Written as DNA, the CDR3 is TGCAGCGTCGGACAGGGGGGGAATCCCAACTATGGCTACACCTTC. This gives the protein CSVGQGGNPNYGYTF. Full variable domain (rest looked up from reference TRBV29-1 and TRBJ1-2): SAVISQKPSRDICQRGTSLTIQCQVDSQVTMMFWYRQQPGQSLTLIATANQGSEATYESGFVIDKFPISRPNLTFSTLTVSNMSPEDSSIYLCSVGQGGNPNYGYTFGSGTRLTVV.

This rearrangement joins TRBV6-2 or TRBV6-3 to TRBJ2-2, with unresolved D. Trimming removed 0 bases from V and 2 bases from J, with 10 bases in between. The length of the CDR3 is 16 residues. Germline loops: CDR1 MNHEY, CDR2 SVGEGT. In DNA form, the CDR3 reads TGTGCCAGCAGTTACTCCGCCCCCTTAAACACCGGGGAGCTGTTTTTT. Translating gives CASSYSAPLNTGELFF.

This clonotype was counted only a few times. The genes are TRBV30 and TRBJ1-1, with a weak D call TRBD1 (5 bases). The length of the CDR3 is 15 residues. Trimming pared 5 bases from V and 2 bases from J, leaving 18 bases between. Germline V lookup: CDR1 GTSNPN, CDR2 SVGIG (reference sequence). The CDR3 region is CAWGPGTLANTEAFF. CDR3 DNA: TGTGCCTGGGGACCAGGGACTTTGGCTAACACTGAAGCTTTCTTT.

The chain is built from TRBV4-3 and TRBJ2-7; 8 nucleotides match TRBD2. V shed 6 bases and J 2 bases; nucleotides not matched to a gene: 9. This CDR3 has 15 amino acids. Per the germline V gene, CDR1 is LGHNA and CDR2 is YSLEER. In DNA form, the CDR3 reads TGCGCCAGCAGGTTAGAAGCGGGAGTCCCCTACGAGCAGTACTTC. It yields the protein CASRLEAGVPYEQYF.

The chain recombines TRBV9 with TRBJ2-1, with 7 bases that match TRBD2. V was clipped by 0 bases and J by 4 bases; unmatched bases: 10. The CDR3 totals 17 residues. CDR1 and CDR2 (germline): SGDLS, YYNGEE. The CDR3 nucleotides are TGTGCCAGCAGCGTAGGGGTAGCGGGTACTATATACAATGAGCAGTTCTTC. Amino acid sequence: CASSVGVAGTIYNEQFF.

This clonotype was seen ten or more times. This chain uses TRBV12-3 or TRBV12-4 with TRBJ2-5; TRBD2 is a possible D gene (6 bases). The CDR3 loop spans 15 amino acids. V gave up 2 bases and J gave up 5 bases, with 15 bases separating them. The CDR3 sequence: CASSLQLWGEETQYF. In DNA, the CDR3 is TGTGCCAGCAGTTTACAATTATGGGGGGAGGAGACCCAGTACTTC.

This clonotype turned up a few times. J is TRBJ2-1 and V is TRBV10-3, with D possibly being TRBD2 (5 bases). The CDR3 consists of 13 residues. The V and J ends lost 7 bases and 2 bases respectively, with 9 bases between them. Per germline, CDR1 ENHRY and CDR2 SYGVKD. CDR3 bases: TGTGCCATCACCCTGGGAGCCTACAATGAGCAGTTCTTC. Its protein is CAITLGAYNEQFF.

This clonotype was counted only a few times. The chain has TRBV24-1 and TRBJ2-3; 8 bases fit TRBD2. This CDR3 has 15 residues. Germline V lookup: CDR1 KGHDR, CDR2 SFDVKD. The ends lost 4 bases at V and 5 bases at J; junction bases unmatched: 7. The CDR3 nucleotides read TGTGCCACCAGTGACAAGCGGGAGTATGAAGATACGCAGTATTTT. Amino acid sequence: CATSDKREYEDTQYF.

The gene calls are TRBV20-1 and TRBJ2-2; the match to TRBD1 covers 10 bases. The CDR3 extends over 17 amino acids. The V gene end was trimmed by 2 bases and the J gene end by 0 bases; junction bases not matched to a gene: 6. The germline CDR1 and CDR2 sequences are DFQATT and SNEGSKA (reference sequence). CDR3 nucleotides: TGCAGTGCTAGAAGGGACAGGGGCCACGCGAACACCGGGGAGCTGTTTTTT. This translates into CSARRDRGHANTGELFF.

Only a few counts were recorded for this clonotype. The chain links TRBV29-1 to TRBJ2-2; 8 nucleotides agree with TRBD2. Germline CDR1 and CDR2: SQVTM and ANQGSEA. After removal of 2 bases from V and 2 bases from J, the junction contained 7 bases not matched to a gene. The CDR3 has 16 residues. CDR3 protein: CSVERVTSGNTGELFF. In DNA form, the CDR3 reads TGCAGCGTTGAAAGGGTCACTAGCGGCAACACCGGGGAGCTGTTTTTT.

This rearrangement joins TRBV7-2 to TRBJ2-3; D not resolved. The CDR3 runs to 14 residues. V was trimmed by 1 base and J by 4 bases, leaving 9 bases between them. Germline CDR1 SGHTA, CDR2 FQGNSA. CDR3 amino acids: CASSLGSPPDTQYF. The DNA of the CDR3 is TGTGCCAGCAGCTTAGGCTCCCCCCCAGATACGCAGTATTTT.